A selection of T cell receptor beta chains follows, all from one sample in a study of blood T cell repertoires in COVID-19. The table came from immunoSEQ multiplex PCR; TCRdb's copy has only in-frame clones and leaves some out. This repertoire shows fewer than 250,000 clones, roughly 80% found once; its top ten account for 4.7%. Sequenced: peripheral blood. Receptors originate from a woman in her seventies with acute or convalescent COVID-19. The conserved cysteine and the conserved F or W are not part of the CDR3 here. The D gene is left open where the match is weak. For some rows the clone size is stated as once, few or many, or as a class when expanded; others skip it.

>TRBV9|TRBJ2-5|NA|NA
ASSVHSSGTQY
>TRBV9|TRBJ1-1|NA|NA
ASSVARRDTEAF
>TRBV4-2|TRBJ2-2|NA|NA
ASSRPAGGGTGELF
>TRBV6-2/TRBV6-3|TRBJ2-7|NA|NA
ASSYRLSRGSYEQY
>TRBV6-5|TRBJ1-4|NA|NA
ASRLAGDEKLF
>TRBV20-1|TRBJ1-1|NA|NA
SASTHLPEAF
>TRBV9|TRBJ1-6|TRBD1|NA
ASSTRQGSAPLH
>TRBV18|TRBJ1-1|NA|NA
ASSPRERVMNTEAF
>TRBV7-8|TRBJ2-7|NA|NA
ASSLENSLVGGEQY
>TRBV12-3/TRBV12-4|TRBJ1-2|NA|NA
ASSSLFNYGYT
>TRBV24-1|TRBJ2-3|NA|NA
ATSDPKEGPRGTQY
>TRBV19|TRBJ2-7|TRBD1|NA
ASSGTGAYEQY
>TRBV15|TRBJ2-7|TRBD1|few
ATSGPGQGKYEQY
>TRBV5-1|TRBJ1-3|NA|NA
ASSLGLRQVQDTIY
>TRBV11-3|TRBJ1-2|NA|NA
ASPAGGGLSPYGGGYT
>TRBV7-9|TRBJ2-5|TRBD2|NA
ASSPWTSRETQY
>TRBV20-1|TRBJ1-2|NA|NA
SASDPTNYGYT
>TRBV5-4|TRBJ2-2|TRBD2|NA
ASSLRLAGGRVTGELF
>TRBV5-8|TRBJ1-1|NA|NA
ASSLGTRRNTEAF
>TRBV6-2/TRBV6-3|TRBJ1-1|NA|NA
ASSKLIGPSGTEAF
>TRBV27|TRBJ1-5|NA|once
ASSPRTDNQPQH
>TRBV6-2/TRBV6-3|TRBJ2-7|TRBD1|NA
ASSSPVRGLYEQY
>TRBV28|TRBJ1-5|NA|few
ASARSLVYNQPQH
>TRBV19|TRBJ1-2|TRBD1|NA
ASSVDRGNYGYT
>TRBV3-1/TRBV3-2|TRBJ2-1|NA|NA
ASSPRVNEQF
>TRBV7-8|TRBJ1-5|NA|NA
ASSFSGNGQPQH
>TRBV15|TRBJ2-7|NA|NA
ATSRSATEQDEQY
>TRBV6-5|TRBJ2-7|TRBD2|NA
ASSYSPGLAVYEQY
>TRBV19|TRBJ2-3|NA|NA
ASSSRGPRDTQY
>TRBV29-1|TRBJ1-2|TRBD1|NA
SVAKSGGRGYT
>TRBV5-4|TRBJ2-6|TRBD1|NA
ASRPGQAGLSGANVLT
>TRBV5-1|TRBJ2-3|TRBD2|NA
ASSFSGVGTDTQY
>TRBV19|TRBJ1-5|TRBD1|few
ASTLTGVSNQPQH
>TRBV6-6|TRBJ1-2|NA|NA
ASSYRSGANYGYT
>TRBV24-1|TRBJ1-1|NA|NA
ATSDYGGAEAF
>TRBV13|TRBJ1-3|NA|NA
ASSLQESSGNTIY
>TRBV14|TRBJ1-3|NA|NA
ASSQAGTGNTIY
>TRBV19|TRBJ1-5|NA|NA
ATDPGGSNQPQH
>TRBV4-1|TRBJ1-2|NA|NA
ASSRAGQGHGYT
>TRBV5-1|TRBJ2-1|NA|NA
ASSSLRGGDNEQF
>TRBV28|TRBJ2-5|TRBD1|few
ASGQGAQKTQY
>TRBV2|TRBJ1-1|NA|NA
ASRAMGTLNTEAF
>TRBV2|TRBJ1-5|NA|NA
AGGSNSNQPQH
>TRBV10-3|TRBJ1-6|NA|NA
AISLGQIGSPLH
>TRBV2|TRBJ1-4|TRBD1|NA
ASRVGTAINEKLF
>TRBV7-9|TRBJ2-3|NA|once
ASSPGGTSSTDTQY
>TRBV6-6|TRBJ2-7|TRBD2|many
ASSLTSGATYEQY
>TRBV5-6|TRBJ1-1|NA|NA
ASSLIPGQNTEAF
>TRBV28|TRBJ1-4|NA|NA
ASSLDRIVEKLF
>TRBV12-3/TRBV12-4|TRBJ1-1|NA|NA
ASGPGAGTEAF
>TRBV25-1|TRBJ2-2|NA|NA
ASSDSRGWNTGELF
>TRBV11-2|TRBJ2-1|NA|NA
ASSGQYNEQF
>TRBV5-1|TRBJ1-1|TRBD1|NA
ASSSDRDTEAF
>TRBV5-1|TRBJ2-7|NA|NA
ASSSPGYEQY
>TRBV24-1|TRBJ1-5|TRBD1|NA
ATSEHDRETNQPQH
>TRBV3-1/TRBV3-2|TRBJ1-5|NA|few
ASSHTPGGAQPQH
>TRBV6-5|TRBJ1-1|NA|NA
ASSRSNTEAF
>TRBV6-5|TRBJ1-6|NA|NA
ASSYSQGRSSPLH
>TRBV28|TRBJ2-5|TRBD1|NA
ASNTDRGLKETQY